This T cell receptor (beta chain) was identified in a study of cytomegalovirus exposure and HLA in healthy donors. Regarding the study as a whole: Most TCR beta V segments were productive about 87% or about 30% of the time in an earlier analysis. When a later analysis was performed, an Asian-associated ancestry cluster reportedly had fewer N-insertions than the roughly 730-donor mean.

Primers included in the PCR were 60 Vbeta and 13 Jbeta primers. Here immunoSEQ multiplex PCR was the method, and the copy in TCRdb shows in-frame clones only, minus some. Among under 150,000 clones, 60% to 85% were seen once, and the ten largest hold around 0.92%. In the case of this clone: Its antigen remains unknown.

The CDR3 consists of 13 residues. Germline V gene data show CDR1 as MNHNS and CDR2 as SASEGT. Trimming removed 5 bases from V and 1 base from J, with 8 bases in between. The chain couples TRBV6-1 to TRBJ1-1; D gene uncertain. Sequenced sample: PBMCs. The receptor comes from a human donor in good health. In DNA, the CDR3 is TGTGCCAGCAGTTTGTCGGGGAACACTGAAGCTTTCTTT. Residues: CASSLSGNTEAFF.